The source of this T cell receptor (beta chain) is a study of shared clonotypes between healthy human individuals (TCRdb year 2020). For the wider study: A couple of women and a few men aged 18 to 49 years were included in the cohort. For each donor, three plates each were used for CD4 naive and CD4 memory, two plates were used for CD8 naive, and one plate was used for CD8 memory. To estimate repertoire size and how much clonotype sharing occurs between individuals, the study deeply sequenced the blood TCR repertoires of five or six healthy adults. To increase sequencing depth and limit assay-specific biases, TCR repertoire library preparation and sequencing were carried out by different laboratories using diverse techniques. Each donor's leukapheresis produced roughly between roughly 0.85 and 9.5 billion PBMCs. Paper-wide results and their limitations: Sharing across a few donors was observed for about 5% of naive CD4, over 3% of naive CD8, 2% to 2.5% of memory CD4, and approximately 0.41% of memory CD8 clonotypes. Based on pairwise subsampling, the degree of clonotype sharing among donors was expected to be affected by sequencing depth. Compared with non-shared clonotypes, clonotypes shared by all four sorted-subset donors had higher generation probabilities. Even with the large sequencing depth, rarefaction of the sorted-subset datasets indicated that sequencing was incomplete. Sampling was restricted to blood, and TCR repertoires in tissue are likely to differ from TCR repertoires in blood. Because the study included a small number of donors, the genetic and exposure-history diversity represented was limited. Naive subsets generally had larger estimated clonotype richness than memory subsets.

On this clone: No antigen is known for it. There are no base qualities to consult, and no much larger clone falls within one base.

Using the deep immunoSEQ assay, multiplex PCR amplified TCR CDR3 regions from genomic DNA. For each cell subset, the extracted genomic DNA was distributed evenly across all wells of several immunoSEQ 96-well plates, and each plate served as one replicate. For sorted subsets, around 0.2 ug of genomic DNA, equivalent to roughly 30,000 T cell genomes, went into each replicate PCR. The purified libraries were quantified using a Qubit 3.0 fluorometer, sized with a Bioanalyzer 2100, and then quantified again using the KAPA Library Quantification kit. Each immunoSEQ 96-well plate was sequenced on its own single-read 150-cycle Illumina NextSeq 550 flow cell. Regarding the original processing steps: Because the immunoSEQ output held only junctional sequences and lacked quality scores, the filtering could not match the filtering applied to full-length reads. Sequences were annotated with PyIR, a Python wrapper for IgBLAST v1.9, and V/J genes and CDR3 were assigned using IMGT germline references. Reads with weak V/J assignments (E-value above 1e-6), missing CDR3, stop codons, out-of-frame junctions, or ambiguous translated residues were removed. A V3J clonotype was defined by an identical inferred V gene, J gene, and CDR3 amino acid sequence. To compute the percentage overlap between repertoires, the number of shared unique clonotypes was divided by the size of the smaller repertoire. RTK rarefaction, the Chao1 estimator, and Recon v2.1 estimates of unobserved clonotypes were used to assess repertoire richness. For all TCRbeta clonotypes obtained by the gDNA method from a few donors, generation probabilities were computed with OLGA. TCRdb took this table from immuneACCESS and kept in-frame rearrangements with V and J called. Such tables lack part of the clones; where checked against another copy, unresolved V genes explain under half of the gap, and the rest is unexplained. V, J and clone size derive from that table, while D and trimming were established from the DNA sequence. The sample table records 640,000 or so clones; around 72% of these occur just once. The biggest ten clones account for 1.8% of the sample.

The donors were healthy, HIV-negative adults who had no recently reported acute infections or vaccinations. Only Caucasian adults living in Nashville, Tennessee, USA were represented among the donors. CD4+ T cells were enriched through magnetic negative selection, after which naive cells were positively selected on CD45RA and the remaining negative fraction served as the memory subset. Blood was obtained by leukapheresis, after which PBMCs were separated by Ficoll-Histopaque density gradient centrifugation and cryopreserved in liquid nitrogen vapor phase. Purity and quantity of every magnetically sorted T cell population were checked by analytical flow cytometry. Genomic DNA was isolated from every sorted fraction and measured by UV absorbance on a Nanodrop 2000c. The CDR3 numbers 15 residues from cysteine through phenylalanine. Only the CDR3 DNA stays, 45 bases, in frame from base 1. Via the germline V gene, CDR1 is SGHTA and CDR2 FQGTGA. The junction shows trimming of 5 bases on V and 2 bases on J, plus 15 bases between the germline ends.

The TCR sequence derives from a woman aged 25 to 45 in good health. Recombination joined TRBV7-3 with TRBJ2-5; perhaps TRBD2 is the D gene, with 6 bases matching. Specimen: memory CD4+ T cells sorted from blood. The meaning of the sample's cell subset or site label: CD45RA-negative fraction. The CDR3 region: CASSQAGLRQETQYF. The DNA reads as follows: TGTGCCAGCAGCCAGGCGGGGCTAAGGCAAGAGACCCAGTACTTC.